A selection of T cell receptor beta chains follows, all from one sample in a study of OX40 agonist ivuxolimab in advanced cancers. Libraries were prepared by immunoSEQ multiplex PCR; TCRdb keeps only in-frame clonotypes and omits some of them. The table includes fewer than 80,000 clones, about 84% detected once. The source was CD4+ or CD8+ T cells sorted from blood, collected in a trial of the OX40 agonist ivuxolimab. Receptors were obtained from an adult with an advanced solid tumor such as melanoma, head and neck, liver or kidney cancer. CDR3s include the opening cysteine and the closing phenylalanine or tryptophan. D genes are given only for firm matches. Clone size appears in some rows only: once, few, many, or a class for an expanded clone.

d_call j_call clone_size v_call cdr3_aa cdr3_nt
- TRBJ1-1 - TRBV7-2 CASSPKNTEAFF TGTGCCAGCAGCCCTAAGAACACTGAAGCTTTCTTT
- TRBJ2-7 - TRBV6-5 CASTQLDYSTGEQYF TGTGCCAGCACCCAACTGGATTACTCAACAGGCGAGCAGTACTTC
- TRBJ2-2 - TRBV6-4 CASSDSIVRPGELFF TGTGCCAGCAGTGACTCGATCGTGAGACCCGGGGAGCTGTTTTTT
- TRBJ1-2 - TRBV5-1 CASSLDTGSYGYTF TGCGCCAGCAGCTTGGATACAGGATCCTATGGCTACACCTTC
- TRBJ2-7 - TRBV6-5 CASAGSYEQYF TGTGCCAGCGCCGGCTCCTACGAGCAGTACTTC
TRBD2 TRBJ2-2 once TRBV27 CASSIGLASGSTITGELFF TGTGCCAGCAGTATTGGGTTGGCTAGCGGGAGTACAATAACCGGGGAGCTGTTTTTT
TRBD1 TRBJ2-7 once TRBV6-1 CASTPTGVSYEQYF TGTGCCAGCACTCCGACAGGGGTCTCCTACGAGCAGTACTTC
TRBD1 TRBJ1-3 - TRBV5-6 CASSLGRGPGNTIYF TGTGCCAGCAGCTTGGGAAGGGGGCCTGGAAACACCATATATTTT
TRBD1 TRBJ2-3 - TRBV7-3 CASSVDRGVITDTQYF TGTGCCAGCAGCGTCGACAGGGGAGTCATCACAGATACGCAGTATTTT
- TRBJ2-1 - TRBV6-6 CASSTPGTLDEQFF TGTGCCAGCAGTACCCCGGGGACATTGGATGAGCAGTTCTTC
- TRBJ1-4 - TRBV18 CASSMTSYATNEKLFF TGTGCCAGCTCGATGACGTCGTATGCAACTAATGAAAAACTGTTTTTT
- TRBJ2-4 - TRBV28 CASSLGQLAKNIQYF TGTGCCAGCAGTTTAGGTCAGTTAGCCAAAAACATTCAGTACTTC
TRBD1 TRBJ2-3 - TRBV9 CASRRTGGLITDTQYF TGTGCCAGCAGGAGGACAGGGGGTTTGATTACAGATACGCAGTATTTT
- TRBJ1-4 - TRBV5-1 CASSSTGSLGEKLFF TGCGCCAGCAGCTCAACCGGGTCTCTCGGAGAAAAACTGTTTTTT
TRBD1 TRBJ2-2 - TRBV5-6 CASSADRGRTGELFF TGTGCCAGCAGCGCGGACAGGGGGCGAACCGGGGAGCTGTTTTTT
- TRBJ1-2 - TRBV27 CASRSITNYGYTF TGTGCCAGCAGGTCCATTACGAACTATGGCTACACCTTC
- TRBJ1-1 - TRBV7-8 CASSPWTPPEAFF TGTGCCAGCAGCCCTTGGACACCACCTGAAGCTTTCTTT
- TRBJ1-1 - TRBV7-8 CASSLPPTGEAFF TGTGCCAGCAGCCTCCCTCCAACAGGAGAAGCTTTCTTT
TRBD2 TRBJ2-3 - TRBV27 CASTSHRLAGKDTQYF TGTGCCAGCACCTCCCACAGGCTAGCGGGAAAAGATACGCAGTATTTT
- TRBJ1-1 - TRBV19 CASSIGQTFLNTEAFF TGTGCCAGTAGTATAGGACAGACCTTTTTGAACACTGAAGCTTTCTTT
- TRBJ2-3 - TRBV7-9 CASSRGALETQYF TGTGCCAGCAGCCGGGGAGCCTTGGAAACGCAGTATTTT
TRBD2 TRBJ2-2 - TRBV11-2 CASSPLAAGGSTGELFF TGTGCCAGCAGCCCATTGGCGGCGGGAGGATCCACCGGGGAGCTGTTTTTT
TRBD1 TRBJ1-6 - TRBV7-9 CASSTGDRSNSPLHF TGTGCCAGCAGCACCGGGGACAGGTCGAATTCACCCCTCCACTTT
- TRBJ2-5 few TRBV5-1 CASSLAPGDQETQYF TGCGCCAGCAGCTTGGCCCCAGGGGACCAAGAGACCCAGTACTTC
- TRBJ1-2 - TRBV11-2 CASSLGGPGGYTF TGTGCCAGCAGCTTGGGGGGCCCTGGGGGCTACACCTTC
- TRBJ1-2 once TRBV2 CASSALPGANYGYTF TGTGCCAGCAGTGCCCTTCCCGGAGCTAACTATGGCTACACCTTC
- TRBJ2-5 - TRBV5-1 CASGPGANSQETQYF TGCGCCAGCGGACCGGGGGCGAATAGCCAAGAGACCCAGTACTTC
- TRBJ1-2 - TRBV5-4 CASSLGQGRDGYTF TGTGCCAGCAGCTTGGGGCAGGGACGCGACGGCTACACCTTC
- TRBJ2-7 once TRBV30 CAWSPGGREQYF TGTGCCTGGAGTCCCGGGGGGCGCGAGCAGTACTTC
TRBD2 TRBJ2-1 - TRBV15 CATSRDIAGGNEQFF TGTGCCACCAGCAGAGATATAGCGGGAGGTAATGAGCAGTTCTTC
TRBD1 TRBJ2-5 - TRBV9 CASSVGGTGDRETQYF TGTGCCAGCAGCGTAGGAGGGACAGGGGATCGAGAGACCCAGTACTTC
TRBD1 TRBJ1-1 - TRBV13 CASSRPRRGFTEAFF TGTGCCAGCAGCCGCCCCCGCAGGGGGTTCACTGAAGCTTTCTTT
TRBD2 TRBJ2-7 - TRBV18 CASSTQTSGSSFYEQYF TGTGCCAGCTCAACCCAGACTAGCGGGAGCTCATTTTACGAGCAGTACTTC
TRBD1 TRBJ1-4 once TRBV5-1 CASSLNGDRGFNEKLFF TGCGCCAGCAGCCTTAACGGGGACAGGGGTTTTAATGAAAAACTGTTTTTT
- TRBJ1-2 - TRBV30 CAWRKGGYTF TGTGCCTGGAGGAAGGGAGGCTACACCTTC
- TRBJ2-7 - TRBV5-1 CASSTTTGRGYEQYF TGCGCCAGCAGTACTACGACAGGGAGGGGTTACGAGCAGTACTTC
- TRBJ1-2 once TRBV6-6 CASSYGGASVEGYTF TGCGCCAGCAGTTACGGGGGGGCCTCGGTAGAGGGCTACACCTTC
- TRBJ2-7 - TRBV11-3 CASSPGQSSYEQYF TGTGCCAGCAGCCCAGGACAGTCTTCCTACGAGCAGTACTTC
- TRBJ1-6 - TRBV6-5 CASSYQGPESSPLHF TGTGCCAGCAGTTATCAGGGGCCTGAGAGCTCACCCCTCCACTTT
- TRBJ2-5 - TRBV5-1 CASSLAGLQGTQYF TGCGCCAGCAGCTTGGCCGGGTTGCAGGGGACCCAGTACTTC
- TRBJ1-2 - TRBV11-3 CASSLDSDGYGYTF TGTGCCAGCAGCCTGGACAGCGACGGCTATGGCTACACCTTC
- TRBJ1-4 - TRBV9 CASSAREVF TGTGCCAGCAGCGCCCGGGAGGTTTTT
- TRBJ2-5 - TRBV5-1 CASSLVGQETQYF TGCGCCAGCAGCTTAGTAGGCCAAGAGACCCAGTACTTC
- TRBJ2-1 few TRBV7-2 CASSPSPSYNEQFF TGTGCCAGCAGCCCGTCCCCATCCTACAATGAGCAGTTCTTC
- TRBJ2-5 - TRBV5-1 CASSLGSGETQYF TGCGCCAGCAGCTTGGGTTCGGGGGAGACCCAGTACTTC
TRBD1 TRBJ2-7 - TRBV10-3 CAISSPGQGSNEQYF TGTGCCATCAGTTCACCGGGACAGGGTTCCAACGAGCAGTACTTC
- TRBJ1-4 - TRBV18 CASSPGRGPNEKLFF TGTGCCAGCTCACCCGGACGGGGACCCAATGAAAAACTGTTTTTT
- TRBJ2-7 few TRBV7-2 CASSSNSGPDEQYF TGTGCCAGCAGCTCTAACTCCGGGCCTGACGAGCAGTACTTC
TRBD1 TRBJ2-6 - TRBV7-3 CASSLRTGGDSGANVLTF TGTGCCAGCAGCTTAAGGACAGGGGGCGATTCTGGGGCCAACGTCCTGACTTTC
- TRBJ1-1 once TRBV19 CASSIDRVGNTEAFF TGTGCCAGTAGTATAGATCGGGTTGGGAACACTGAAGCTTTCTTT
TRBD2 TRBJ2-7 - TRBV29-1 CSVRGSSYEQYF TGCAGCGTTCGCGGGAGCTCCTACGAGCAGTACTTC
TRBD2 TRBJ2-7 - TRBV19 CASSIWLAGSYEQYF TGTGCCAGTAGTATTTGGCTAGCGGGGTCCTACGAGCAGTACTTC
TRBD1 TRBJ2-5 - TRBV28 CASSPGQGEGETQYF TGTGCCAGCAGTCCAGGACAGGGAGAGGGAGAGACCCAGTACTTC